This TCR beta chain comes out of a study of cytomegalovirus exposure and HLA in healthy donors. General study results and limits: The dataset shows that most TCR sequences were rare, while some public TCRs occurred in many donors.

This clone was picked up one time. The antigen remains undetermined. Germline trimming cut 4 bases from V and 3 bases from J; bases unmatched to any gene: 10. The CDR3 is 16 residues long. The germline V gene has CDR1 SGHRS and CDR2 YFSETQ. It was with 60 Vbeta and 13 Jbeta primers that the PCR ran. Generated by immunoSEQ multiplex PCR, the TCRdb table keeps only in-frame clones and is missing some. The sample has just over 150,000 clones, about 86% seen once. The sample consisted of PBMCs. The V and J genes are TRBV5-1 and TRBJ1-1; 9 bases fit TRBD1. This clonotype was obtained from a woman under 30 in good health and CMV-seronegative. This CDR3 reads CASSAWTGVSDTEAFF. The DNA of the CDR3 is TGCGCCAGCAGCGCCTGGACAGGGGTCAGTGACACTGAAGCTTTCTTT.